This TCR beta chain stems from a study of CD4 T cells in relation to SARS-CoV-2 and coronaviruses. Study results and limitations: About 64% of donors had memory CD4+ clonotypes crossrecognizing SARS-CoV-2 and common cold coronavirus spike.

Regarding this clone: Its specificity is unknown.

Using immunoSEQ multiplex PCR, the repertoire was profiled, and TCRdb retains in-frame clones only, with some absent. The data hold about 36,000 clones, with around three quarters observed a single time. Fewer than 1.2 x 10^5 naive or memory CD4+ cells were cultured with CEF peptides for under twelve days. Sequenced sample: memory CD4+ T cells from PBMCs, cultured in vitro. The clonotype comes from an adult with COVID-19.

CDR3 bases: TGTGCCAGCAGTTCTACAGGGACTGGGGCCAACGTCCTGACTTTC. This codes for CASSSTGTGANVLTF. The gene calls are TRBV6-2 or TRBV6-3 and TRBJ2-6, with D tentatively TRBD1 (6 bases). This CDR3 comprises 15 residues. Germline loops: CDR1 MNHEY, CDR2 SVGEGT. V lost 4 bases, J lost 2 bases, and 9 bases lay in between.